This is a list of T cell receptor beta chains from one sample in a study of blood T cells in healthy people across ages. One entry per CDR3 protein, called by TCRdb with MiXCR from the 5' RACE reads. The repertoire holds approximately 490,000 distinct CDR3 sequences, with 20% to 30% as singletons. These data were also reused for a study on T cells of mothers and their children.

The specimen sequenced was blood. These receptors were collected from a boy aged 10-17 years in good health. Each CDR3 is given with its conserved first and last residue. The D gene is left open where the match is weak. Expanded clones are given a class, and other clones once, few, many or no size at all.

D gene: -; clone size: -; V gene: TRBV11-2; J gene: TRBJ2-1; CDR3 protein: CASSYPLGGDEQFF; CDR3 DNA: TGTGCCAGCAGTTACCCTCTTGGTGGAGATGAGCAGTTCTTC
D gene: -; clone size: -; V gene: TRBV5-1; J gene: TRBJ2-2; CDR3 protein: CASSLPGAASGELFF; CDR3 DNA: TGCGCCAGCAGCCTCCCAGGGGCCGCGAGCGGGGAGCTGTTTTTT
D gene: -; clone size: few; V gene: TRBV12-3/TRBV12-4; J gene: TRBJ2-1; CDR3 protein: CASRLGDEQFF; CDR3 DNA: TGTGCCAGCAGACTCGGAGATGAGCAGTTCTTC
D gene: -; clone size: few; V gene: TRBV7-2; J gene: TRBJ2-5; CDR3 protein: CASSLRGEQGNSETQYF; CDR3 DNA: TGTGCCAGCAGCCTCCGAGGGGAGCAGGGGAATAGCGAGACCCAGTACTTC
D gene: TRBD2; clone size: few; V gene: TRBV3-1; J gene: TRBJ2-5; CDR3 protein: CASSPPFPTSGTEETQYF; CDR3 DNA: TGTGCCAGCAGCCCGCCTTTTCCGACTAGCGGGACCGAGGAGACCCAGTACTTC
D gene: -; clone size: -; V gene: TRBV7-2; J gene: TRBJ1-4; CDR3 protein: CASSSRRNEKLFF; CDR3 DNA: TGTGCCAGCAGCAGCAGGAGAAATGAAAAACTGTTTTTT
D gene: -; clone size: large; V gene: TRBV28; J gene: TRBJ2-3; CDR3 protein: CASSFGAPMQYF; CDR3 DNA: TGTGCCAGCAGTTTCGGGGCCCCGATGCAGTATTTT
D gene: -; clone size: -; V gene: TRBV11-2; J gene: TRBJ2-5; CDR3 protein: CASRPWGRTLQETQYF; CDR3 DNA: TGTGCCAGCAGACCCTGGGGCAGGACCCTTCAAGAGACCCAGTACTTC
D gene: TRBD1; clone size: -; V gene: TRBV20-1; J gene: TRBJ2-1; CDR3 protein: CSAQYRGDEQFF; CDR3 DNA: TGCAGTGCTCAATACAGGGGGGATGAGCAGTTCTTC
D gene: -; clone size: many; V gene: TRBV12-3/TRBV12-4; J gene: TRBJ2-4; CDR3 protein: CASSQARTIQYF; CDR3 DNA: TGTGCCAGCAGCCAAGCCCGGACTATTCAGTACTTC
D gene: -; clone size: few; V gene: TRBV20-1; J gene: TRBJ1-1; CDR3 protein: CSAPDISSEAFF; CDR3 DNA: TGCAGTGCTCCAGACATCAGCTCTGAAGCTTTCTTT
D gene: TRBD2; clone size: -; V gene: TRBV7-3; J gene: TRBJ2-1; CDR3 protein: CASSLNGLAGGLRDEQFF; CDR3 DNA: TGTGCCAGCAGCTTAAACGGATTAGCGGGGGGGCTTAGGGATGAGCAGTTCTTC
D gene: -; clone size: few; V gene: TRBV6-5; J gene: TRBJ1-2; CDR3 protein: CASSQTGFNGYTF; CDR3 DNA: TGTGCCAGCAGTCAGACAGGTTTTAACGGCTACACCTTC
D gene: -; clone size: few; V gene: TRBV4-3; J gene: TRBJ2-2; CDR3 protein: CASSQGARTNTGELFF; CDR3 DNA: TGCGCCAGCAGCCAAGGGGCTAGAACGAACACCGGGGAGCTGTTTTTT
D gene: -; clone size: few; V gene: TRBV29-1; J gene: TRBJ1-1; CDR3 protein: CSVLGLRNTEAYF; CDR3 DNA: TGCAGCGTTCTGGGTCTCAGGAACACTGAAGCTTACTTT
D gene: TRBD2; clone size: -; V gene: TRBV12-3/TRBV12-4; J gene: TRBJ2-5; CDR3 protein: CASSLASGGGETQYF; CDR3 DNA: TGTGCCAGCAGTTTGGCTAGCGGGGGCGGAGAGACCCAGTACTTC
D gene: TRBD2; clone size: few; V gene: TRBV5-1; J gene: TRBJ2-1; CDR3 protein: CASSLPTSGRLHEQFF; CDR3 DNA: TGCGCCAGCAGCTTGCCGACTAGCGGGAGACTCCATGAGCAGTTCTTC
D gene: -; clone size: -; V gene: TRBV7-9; J gene: TRBJ2-5; CDR3 protein: CASSLEAAYQETQYF; CDR3 DNA: TGTGCCAGCAGCTTAGAGGCAGCGTACCAAGAGACCCAGTACTTC
D gene: TRBD2; clone size: -; V gene: TRBV27; J gene: TRBJ2-7; CDR3 protein: CASSLALADASYEQYF; CDR3 DNA: TGTGCCAGCAGTTTAGCACTAGCGGATGCCTCCTACGAGCAGTACTTC
D gene: -; clone size: -; V gene: TRBV4-1; J gene: TRBJ2-6; CDR3 protein: CASSQGNGIPSSGANVLTF; CDR3 DNA: TGCGCCAGCAGCCAAGGGAACGGGATCCCATCCTCTGGGGCCAACGTCCTGACTTTC
D gene: -; clone size: few; V gene: TRBV15; J gene: TRBJ2-7; CDR3 protein: CATSSWGQGYEQYF; CDR3 DNA: TGTGCCACCAGCAGCTGGGGGCAGGGCTACGAGCAGTACTTC
D gene: -; clone size: few; V gene: TRBV20-1; J gene: TRBJ2-1; CDR3 protein: CSARDLDTSSYNEQFF; CDR3 DNA: TGCAGTGCTAGAGATTTGGACACCAGCTCCTACAATGAGCAGTTCTTC
D gene: -; clone size: many; V gene: TRBV13; J gene: TRBJ2-3; CDR3 protein: CASTGLFLNTQYF; CDR3 DNA: TGTGCCAGCACCGGACTGTTCTTAAATACGCAGTATTTT
D gene: TRBD2; clone size: few; V gene: TRBV27; J gene: TRBJ2-7; CDR3 protein: CASTGGEFSYEQYF; CDR3 DNA: TGTGCCAGCACCGGGGGGGAGTTCAGCTACGAGCAGTACTTC
D gene: -; clone size: many; V gene: TRBV28; J gene: TRBJ1-2; CDR3 protein: CASSFRGNYGYTF; CDR3 DNA: TGTGCCAGCAGTTTTAGAGGGAACTATGGCTACACCTTC
D gene: -; clone size: -; V gene: TRBV5-1; J gene: TRBJ2-5; CDR3 protein: CASSLTQAEETQYF; CDR3 DNA: TGCGCCAGCAGCTTGACACAGGCTGAAGAGACCCAGTACTTC
D gene: TRBD1; clone size: -; V gene: TRBV15; J gene: TRBJ1-4; CDR3 protein: CATSRQGEREKLFF; CDR3 DNA: TGTGCCACCAGCAGACAGGGGGAACGTGAAAAACTGTTTTTT
D gene: -; clone size: many; V gene: TRBV12-3/TRBV12-4; J gene: TRBJ2-7; CDR3 protein: CASSETGYSSYEQYF; CDR3 DNA: TGTGCTAGCAGTGAAACAGGTTATAGCTCCTACGAGCAGTACTTC
D gene: TRBD2; clone size: few; V gene: TRBV20-1; J gene: TRBJ2-3; CDR3 protein: CSAISSGGVLDTQYF; CDR3 DNA: TGCAGTGCTATCTCCAGCGGGGGGGTTTTGGATACGCAGTATTTT
D gene: -; clone size: few; V gene: TRBV29-1; J gene: TRBJ1-1; CDR3 protein: CSVEGSVAFF; CDR3 DNA: TGCAGCGTTGAAGGATCTGTAGCTTTCTTT
D gene: -; clone size: few; V gene: TRBV20-1; J gene: TRBJ2-1; CDR3 protein: CSARRGRGRYNEQFF; CDR3 DNA: TGCAGTGCCCGTCGAGGCAGGGGACGATACAATGAGCAGTTCTTC
D gene: -; clone size: few; V gene: TRBV21-1; J gene: TRBJ2-7; CDR3 protein: CAPRGWKEEARKGYEQYF; CDR3 DNA: TGTGCCCCCAGGGGTTGGAAGGAGGAGGCAAGGAAGGGTTACGAGCAGTACTTC
D gene: -; clone size: few; V gene: TRBV19; J gene: TRBJ2-1; CDR3 protein: CASSLQWGSEIGEQFF; CDR3 DNA: TGTGCCAGTAGTCTTCAGTGGGGTTCTGAGATCGGTGAGCAGTTCTTC
D gene: TRBD2; clone size: few; V gene: TRBV5-1; J gene: TRBJ2-1; CDR3 protein: CASGRTSGSSTYNEQFF; CDR3 DNA: TGCGCCAGCGGACGGACTAGCGGGAGTAGTACCTACAATGAGCAGTTCTTC
D gene: -; clone size: -; V gene: TRBV27; J gene: TRBJ1-2; CDR3 protein: CASRTGTAYNYGYTF; CDR3 DNA: TGTGCCAGCAGGACTGGGACCGCATACAACTATGGCTACACCTTC
D gene: -; clone size: -; V gene: TRBV29-1; J gene: TRBJ1-5; CDR3 protein: CSVADTNSNQPQHF; CDR3 DNA: TGCAGCGTCGCCGACACAAATAGCAATCAGCCCCAGCATTTT
D gene: -; clone size: few; V gene: TRBV12-3/TRBV12-4; J gene: TRBJ1-5; CDR3 protein: CASSLGSASNQPQHF; CDR3 DNA: TGTGCCAGCAGTTTAGGGTCAGCTAGCAATCAGCCCCAGCATTTT
D gene: -; clone size: -; V gene: TRBV6-2/TRBV6-3; J gene: TRBJ1-5; CDR3 protein: CASSYAMDGGYQPQHF; CDR3 DNA: TGTGCCAGCAGTTACGCCATGGACGGGGGTTATCAGCCCCAGCATTTT
D gene: -; clone size: -; V gene: TRBV30; J gene: TRBJ2-1; CDR3 protein: CAWSGYNEQFF; CDR3 DNA: TGTGCCTGGAGTGGATACAATGAGCAGTTCTTC
D gene: TRBD1; clone size: -; V gene: TRBV3-1; J gene: TRBJ1-2; CDR3 protein: CASSRQGLTYGYTF; CDR3 DNA: TGTGCCAGCAGCCGACAGGGCCTGACCTATGGCTACACCTTC
D gene: -; clone size: -; V gene: TRBV20-1; J gene: TRBJ1-5; CDR3 protein: CSARGGRDFYSNQPQHF; CDR3 DNA: TGCAGTGCTAGGGGGGGCAGGGATTTTTATAGCAATCAGCCCCAGCATTTT